These T cell receptor beta chains were read from a single sample in a study of cytomegalovirus exposure and HLA in healthy donors. Generated by immunoSEQ multiplex PCR, the TCRdb table keeps only in-frame clones and is missing some. The data hold some 85,000 clones, with roughly three quarters observed a single time. The sample comprised PBMCs. The receptors shown here come from a man between 40 and 49 years old in good health and CMV-seronegative. Both conserved end residues are part of each CDR3. D genes are given only for firm matches. Rows may omit the clone size; those that give it use once, few, many or a size class.

D gene: .
V gene: TRBV4-3
clone size: .
J gene: TRBJ2-7
CDR3 protein: CASSPTRQESYEQYF
CDR3 DNA: TGCGCCAGCAGCCCGACCCGACAAGAATCCTACGAGCAGTACTTC

D gene: .
V gene: TRBV4-3
clone size: .
J gene: TRBJ1-1
CDR3 protein: CASSQEHEGTEAFF
CDR3 DNA: TGCGCCAGCAGCCAAGAGCACGAGGGCACTGAAGCTTTCTTT

D gene: TRBD2
V gene: TRBV9
clone size: .
J gene: TRBJ2-3
CDR3 protein: CASSVAPTRLAGDPTQYF
CDR3 DNA: TGTGCCAGCAGCGTAGCTCCAACGCGGCTAGCGGGGGATCCTACGCAGTATTTT

D gene: TRBD2
V gene: TRBV6-5
clone size: .
J gene: TRBJ2-3
CDR3 protein: CASSFSGTSGDTQYF
CDR3 DNA: TGTGCCAGCAGTTTTTCCGGGACTAGCGGTGATACGCAGTATTTT

D gene: .
V gene: TRBV14
clone size: .
J gene: TRBJ1-1
CDR3 protein: CASSQVRGSTEAFF
CDR3 DNA: TGTGCCAGCAGCCAAGTACGGGGTAGCACTGAAGCTTTCTTT

D gene: TRBD1
V gene: TRBV5-1
clone size: .
J gene: TRBJ2-5
CDR3 protein: CASSVEGQIRQETQYF
CDR3 DNA: TGCGCCAGCAGCGTTGAGGGACAGATCCGTCAAGAGACCCAGTACTTC

D gene: TRBD2
V gene: TRBV7-3
clone size: .
J gene: TRBJ2-1
CDR3 protein: CASSLGVSGGPGNEQFF
CDR3 DNA: TGTGCCAGCAGCTTAGGGGTCAGCGGGGGGCCGGGCAATGAGCAGTTCTTC

D gene: .
V gene: TRBV11-1
clone size: .
J gene: TRBJ2-7
CDR3 protein: CASSLLSTGVHEQYF
CDR3 DNA: TGTGCCAGCAGCTTACTGAGCACCGGGGTCCACGAGCAGTACTTC

D gene: .
V gene: TRBV7-9
clone size: .
J gene: TRBJ1-5
CDR3 protein: CASSQLLTRVNQPQHF
CDR3 DNA: TGTGCCAGCAGCCAACTACTGACCAGGGTCAATCAGCCCCAGCATTTT

D gene: .
V gene: TRBV27
clone size: .
J gene: TRBJ2-3
CDR3 protein: CASSKRIRVWGTDTQYF
CDR3 DNA: TGTGCCAGCAGTAAAAGAATCAGGGTATGGGGCACAGATACGCAGTATTTT

D gene: .
V gene: TRBV5-1
clone size: few
J gene: TRBJ2-7
CDR3 protein: CASSGSGTKSYEQYF
CDR3 DNA: TGCGCCAGCAGCGGATCCGGGACAAAATCCTACGAGCAGTACTTC

D gene: .
V gene: TRBV21-1
clone size: .
J gene: TRBJ1-5
CDR3 protein: CLIRGSNQPQHF
CDR3 DNA: TGTTTGATTCGGGGTAGCAATCAGCCCCAGCATTTT

D gene: .
V gene: TRBV5-1
clone size: .
J gene: TRBJ2-6
CDR3 protein: CASSLDRRRALSSGANVLTF
CDR3 DNA: TGCGCCAGCAGCTTGGATCGTAGGCGGGCCTTGAGCTCTGGGGCCAACGTCCTGACTTTC

D gene: TRBD1
V gene: TRBV7-7
clone size: .
J gene: TRBJ2-4
CDR3 protein: CASSDRGGDIQYF
CDR3 DNA: TGTGCCAGCAGCGACAGGGGGGGAGACATTCAGTACTTC

D gene: TRBD2
V gene: TRBV7-6
clone size: .
J gene: TRBJ2-5
CDR3 protein: CASSLTGTSGGETQYF
CDR3 DNA: TGTGCCAGCAGCCTAACAGGGACTAGCGGGGGAGAGACCCAGTACTTC

D gene: TRBD1
V gene: TRBV28
clone size: .
J gene: TRBJ2-1
CDR3 protein: CASRSTGTVYNEQFF
CDR3 DNA: TGTGCCAGCAGATCAACCGGGACAGTATACAATGAGCAGTTCTTC

D gene: TRBD1
V gene: TRBV4-3
clone size: .
J gene: TRBJ2-1
CDR3 protein: CASSQGTGSEQFF
CDR3 DNA: TGCGCCAGCAGCCAAGGGACAGGGAGTGAGCAGTTCTTC

D gene: .
V gene: TRBV7-8
clone size: .
J gene: TRBJ2-5
CDR3 protein: CASSLQGGQETQYF
CDR3 DNA: TGTGCCAGCAGCTTACAGGGTGGGCAGGAAACCCAGTACTTC

D gene: .
V gene: TRBV27
clone size: .
J gene: TRBJ2-7
CDR3 protein: CASSSTSSYEQYF
CDR3 DNA: TGTGCCAGCAGTTCCACGAGCTCCTACGAGCAGTACTTC

D gene: .
V gene: TRBV10-3
clone size: .
J gene: TRBJ2-2
CDR3 protein: CAISEYGHYTGELFF
CDR3 DNA: TGTGCCATCAGTGAGTACGGACACTACACCGGGGAGCTGTTTTTT

D gene: .
V gene: TRBV6-5
clone size: few
J gene: TRBJ1-4
CDR3 protein: CASRAGREKRGKLFF
CDR3 DNA: TGTGCCAGCAGGGCGGGGCGAGAGAAGAGGGGAAAACTGTTTTTT

D gene: TRBD1
V gene: TRBV7-3
clone size: .
J gene: TRBJ1-2
CDR3 protein: CASSLTGGQGYTF
CDR3 DNA: TGTGCCAGCAGCTTGACAGGGGGACAGGGCTACACCTTC

D gene: TRBD1
V gene: TRBV7-8
clone size: .
J gene: TRBJ1-2
CDR3 protein: CASSYITGGDRGPWGYTF
CDR3 DNA: TGTGCCAGCAGCTATATAACTGGGGGGGACAGGGGGCCGTGGGGCTACACCTTC

D gene: .
V gene: TRBV7-6
clone size: .
J gene: TRBJ2-7
CDR3 protein: CASSLGITSSSYEQYF
CDR3 DNA: TGTGCCAGCAGCTTAGGTATCACTTCAAGCTCCTACGAGCAGTACTTC

D gene: .
V gene: TRBV7-6
clone size: .
J gene: TRBJ1-4
CDR3 protein: CASSRHLGATDEKLFF
CDR3 DNA: TGTGCCAGCAGCCGTCATTTGGGGGCCACTGATGAAAAACTGTTTTTT

D gene: .
V gene: TRBV7-2
clone size: once
J gene: TRBJ2-5
CDR3 protein: CASSVVTKETQYF
CDR3 DNA: TGTGCCAGCAGCGTTGTAACTAAAGAGACCCAGTACTTC

D gene: TRBD1
V gene: TRBV5-1
clone size: .
J gene: TRBJ1-4
CDR3 protein: CASSSRTGREANEKLFF
CDR3 DNA: TGCGCCAGCAGCTCCCGGACAGGGAGGGAGGCTAATGAAAAACTGTTTTTT

D gene: TRBD2
V gene: TRBV4-2
clone size: .
J gene: TRBJ2-5
CDR3 protein: CASSQVLRLAGGRGEETQYF
CDR3 DNA: TGTGCCAGCAGCCAAGTTCTTAGGCTAGCGGGGGGGCGGGGAGAAGAGACCCAGTACTTC

D gene: TRBD1
V gene: TRBV6-1
clone size: .
J gene: TRBJ2-3
CDR3 protein: CASSDLTGGGTDTQYF
CDR3 DNA: TGTGCCAGCAGTGACCTGACAGGGGGCGGCACAGATACGCAGTATTTT

D gene: TRBD1
V gene: TRBV5-4
clone size: few
J gene: TRBJ2-2
CDR3 protein: CASSFLIHRGRIDTGELFF
CDR3 DNA: TGTGCCAGCAGCTTCTTGATTCACAGGGGGCGCATCGACACCGGGGAGCTGTTTTTT

D gene: TRBD2
V gene: TRBV7-3
clone size: .
J gene: TRBJ2-5
CDR3 protein: CASSLQRGAKETQYF
CDR3 DNA: TGTGCCAGCAGCTTACAGCGGGGGGCCAAAGAGACCCAGTACTTC

D gene: .
V gene: TRBV6-6
clone size: .
J gene: TRBJ2-7
CDR3 protein: CASSFEGYEQYF
CDR3 DNA: TGTGCCAGCAGTTTCGAGGGTTACGAGCAGTACTTC